The 21 T cell receptor beta chains below were found in one sample sequenced in a study of T cell repertoires in cytomegalovirus infection. TCRdb processed the reads anew with MiXCR; each CDR3 protein has one entry. The sample lists 150,000 to 200,000 distinct CDR3 sequences, roughly 28% occurring once. The source material was PBMCs. Receptors originate from a human donor in good health (CMV status not recorded). Some clones in this sample may be carry-over from other donors' samples.

The chain carries TRBV2 and TRBJ1-5, with D perhaps matching TRBD1 (6 bases). Trimming took 6 bases from V and 10 from J, leaving 13 bases between them. The CDR3 is 12 amino acids. CDR1 is SNHLY, CDR2 FYNNEI, per germline. CDR3 sequence (DNA): TGTGCCAGCAGGCTCTCGACAGGACCCCAGCATTTT. Protein product: CASRLSTGPQHF.

The rearrangement uses TRBV7-9 and TRBJ1-1; D perhaps matches TRBD1 (5 bases). Trimming removed 2 bases at V and 2 bases at J, with 12 bases between. CDR1 and CDR2 (germline): SEHNR, FQNEAQ (reference sequence). This CDR3 spans 15 amino acids. DNA of the CDR3: TGTGCCAGCAGCTTATTAAGGGGCCAAAACACTGAAGCTTTCTTT. This codes for CASSLLRGQNTEAFF.

This clonotype was detected only a few times. The chain is built from TRBV7-2 and TRBJ2-2; D unresolved. The CDR3 totals 16 residues. The germline gives CDR1 SGHTA, CDR2 FQGNSA. V dropped 0 bases and J dropped 1 base, with 9 bases sitting between them. The CDR3 nucleotides are TGTGCCAGCAGCTTAGCCACAGCATTGAACACCGGGGAGCTGTTTTTT. Translated, it gives CASSLATALNTGELFF.

The CDR3 DNA follows: TGTGCCAGCAGTGGGGACAGGGGCCTTTACAATGAGCAGTTCTTC. This translates into CASSGDRGLYNEQFF. This sequence joins TRBV2 and TRBJ2-1; 10 bases agree with TRBD1. This CDR3 has 15 residues. Germline CDR1 reads SNHLY; CDR2 reads FYNNEI. J lost 4 bases, V lost 4 bases, and 4 bases had no gene match. The variable domain in full, completed from reference TRBV2 and TRBJ2-1, reads EPEVTQTPSHQVTQMGQEVILRCVPISNHLYFYWYRQILGQKVEFLVSFYNNEISEKSEIFDDQFSVERPDGSNFTLKIRSTKLEDSAMYFCASSGDRGLYNEQFFGPGTRLTVL.

The table lists this clonotype with a few counts. V and J are TRBV6-5 and TRBJ1-1; 8 bases are shared with TRBD1. The V gene end was trimmed by 2 bases and the J gene end by 10 bases; junction bases not matched to a gene: 15. CDR3 length: 16 residues. The germline V gene encodes CDR1 MNHEY and CDR2 SVGAGI. This chain's CDR3 is CASSYGLFTGGSLAFF. The CDR3 DNA sequence: TGTGCCAGCAGTTACGGGCTGTTCACAGGGGGTTCCTTAGCTTTCTTT.

In this sample, this clonotype turned up a few times. The J gene is TRBJ2-5, the V gene TRBV7-2; D perhaps matches TRBD1 (7 bases). Germline CDR1 reads SGHTA; CDR2 reads FQGNSA. Trimming removed 5 bases from V and 5 bases from J, with 15 bases in between. The CDR3 covers 14 residues. CDR3 residues: CASSPGGPGETQYF. The CDR3 DNA follows: TGTGCCAGCAGCCCAGGGGGGCCAGGGGAGACCCAGTACTTC.

The J gene is TRBJ2-3, the V gene TRBV2; possible D gene TRBD2, 6 bases. The length of the CDR3 is 15 residues. The ends were cut back, 3 bases at V and 3 bases at J, with 13 bases in the middle. From germline, CDR1 is SNHLY and CDR2 FYNNEI. CDR3 residues: CASSDRFSGTDTQYF. The CDR3 nucleotides are TGTGCCAGCAGTGATCGGTTTAGCGGTACAGATACGCAGTATTTT.

This clonotype was counted only a few times. The rearrangement links TRBV7-8 to TRBJ2-1, with D possibly matching TRBD2 (7 bases). Germline V gene lookup returns CDR1 SGHVS and CDR2 FQNEAQ. The CDR3 is 14 amino acids. V was clipped by 1 base and J by 16 bases, with 20 bases between them. In DNA form, the CDR3 reads TGTGCCAGCAGCTTAGTGCAAGTAGGGGGGGGACAATTCTTC. Translating gives CASSLVQVGGGQFF.

The chain is built from TRBV7-2 and TRBJ1-6; possibly TRBD1 for D (6 bases). The CDR3 extends over 15 amino acids. V was shortened by 2 bases and J by 7 bases, with 12 bases between the two germline ends. CDR1 is SGHTA and CDR2 is FQGNSA in the germline V gene. This CDR3 is CASSLRAGENSPLHF. Written as DNA, the CDR3 is TGTGCCAGCAGCTTAAGGGCAGGGGAGAATTCACCCCTCCACTTT.

V usage is TRBV29-1 and J usage is TRBJ1-1, with D unclear. Trimming removed 7 bases at V and 6 bases at J, with 15 bases between. The CDR3 runs 12 residues. Germline CDR1 reads SQVTM; CDR2 reads ANQGSEA. CDR3 sequence: CSAGPAAAEAFF. The CDR3 nucleotides read TGCAGCGCTGGACCTGCGGCGGCTGAAGCTTTCTTT.

The V call is TRBV6-8, the J call TRBJ1-2; no firm D call. Deletions cut 6 bases from V and 8 bases from J, with 13 bases between. Germline-derived CDR1 and CDR2 are MNHGY and SAAAGT. CDR3 length: 12 residues. The CDR3 DNA is TGTGCCAGCAGCTATTCCTTAAGCGGCTACACCTTC. Translated: CASSYSLSGYTF.

The chain has TRBV12-3 or TRBV12-4 and TRBJ1-5; D is uncertain. This CDR3 contains 13 residues. V was clipped by 7 bases and J by 6 bases, with 13 bases between them. The CDR3 spells CASTMEFGQPQHF. CDR3 DNA: TGTGCCAGCACCATGGAGTTCGGTCAGCCCCAGCATTTT.

The chain couples TRBV2 to TRBJ1-1; D gene unclear. The V gene's germline CDR1 is SNHLY and CDR2 FYNNEI. The CDR3 length is 14 residues. V was trimmed by 5 bases and J by 1 base, leaving 11 bases between them. CDR3 sequence reads: CASSPERENTEAFF. In nucleotides, the CDR3 is TGTGCCAGCAGTCCCGAGAGGGAGAACACTGAAGCTTTCTTT.

Points on this clonotype: One end of the junction is discordant with germline, which a read error may explain. The rearrangement links TRBV7-7 to TRBJ2-1; D uncertain. The CDR3 runs to 11 residues. Germline loops: CDR1 SSHAT, CDR2 FNYEAQ (reference sequence). The CDR3 reads CARSLGNEQFF. The DNA for the CDR3 is TGTGCCCGCAGCTTAGGCAATGAGCAGTTCTTC.

In its sample, this clonotype was seen a few times. The rearrangement links TRBV10-3 to TRBJ1-5; 11 positions match TRBD1. The junction had 4 bases not matched to a gene; V was cut back by 4 bases and J by 8 bases. Germline CDR1 ENHRY, CDR2 SYGVKD. The CDR3 runs 14 residues. CDR3 amino acids: CAISGGQGDEPQHF. The CDR3 nucleotides are TGTGCCATCAGTGGGGGACAGGGGGATGAGCCCCAGCATTTT.

The chain carries TRBV29-1 and TRBJ2-1; 8 nucleotides match TRBD1. V lost 7 bases, J lost 8 bases, and 10 bases stayed unmatched. The V gene's germline CDR1 is SQVTM and CDR2 ANQGSEA. This CDR3 region has 13 residues. The CDR3 reads CSAGGQGRDEQFF. The DNA of the CDR3 is TGCAGCGCCGGCGGACAGGGCAGGGATGAGCAGTTCTTC.

This clonotype was counted between two and nine times. This chain connects TRBV12-5 to TRBJ2-7; D gene ambiguous. Trimming took off 5 bases at V and 0 bases at J, with 11 bases between the two ends. This CDR3 comprises 14 residues. Germline V lookup: CDR1 LGHNT, CDR2 FRNRAP. The CDR3 loop reads CASGPRTVSYEQYF. CDR3 sequence (DNA): TGTGCTAGTGGTCCGCGGACGGTCTCCTACGAGCAGTACTTC.

On this clonotype itself: A much larger clone lies a single base off, so this may be a read error. This rearrangement joins TRBV7-2 to TRBJ2-5; 13 nucleotides match TRBD2. J gave up 2 bases and V 5 bases, and 5 bases lay outside the gene matches. Germline V gives CDR1 SGHTA, CDR2 FQGNSA. CDR3 length: 16 residues. CDR3 sequence reads: CASSTLLAGGQETQYF. The CDR3 DNA is TGTGCCAGCAGCACGTTACTAGCGGGGGGGCAAGAGACCCAGTACTTC.

This clonotype was counted ten times or more. The J gene is TRBJ1-1, the V gene TRBV7-9; TRBD1 might be the D (6 bases). Germline V gene sequence: CDR1 SEHNR, CDR2 FQNEAQ (reference sequence). This CDR3 has 14 amino acids. Trimming shortened V by 1 base and J by 1 base, and 7 bases separated the two germline ends. The chain's CDR3 is CASSLEGENTEAFF. The DNA for the CDR3 is TGTGCCAGCAGCTTAGAGGGGGAGAACACTGAAGCTTTCTTT.

The chain links TRBV7-9 to TRBJ1-1; D unclear. CDR1 is SEHNR, CDR2 FQNEAQ, per germline (reference sequence). V lost 2 bases, J lost 6 bases, and 10 bases lay in between. The CDR3 runs 13 residues. The CDR3 DNA sequence: TGTGCCAGCAGCTTAACTGCCATGGCTGAAGCTTTCTTT. This gives the protein CASSLTAMAEAFF.

This clonotype was counted at least ten times. The CDR3 DNA is TGTGCCAGCAGCTTAGTGGGGGGCGCGGGCGGCAATCAGCCCCAGCATTTT. Encoded protein: CASSLVGGAGGNQPQHF. The chain has TRBV7-2 and TRBJ1-5; possible D gene TRBD1, 6 bases. The CDR3 consists of 17 residues. Trimming pared 1 base from V and 2 bases from J, leaving 15 bases between. Germline V gene lookup returns CDR1 SGHTA and CDR2 FQGNSA.